Each of the 9 T cell receptor beta chains below was sequenced from the same sample in a study of T cells in Graves' hyperthyroidism and ophthalmopathy. From RNA transcripts, TCR beta CDR3 regions were amplified. The HTBI primer set served for first-round RT-PCR of the TCR CDR3. From the multiplex PCR reads, TCRdb called clonotypes with MiXCR, one entry per CDR3 protein. The profile covers more than 300,000 distinct CDR3 sequences, with approximately 14% appearing a single time and 8% to 13% taken by the ten largest. What was sequenced was blood. The receptors originated from a woman in her fifties or sixties with Graves' hyperthyroidism.

The chain links TRBV6-4 to TRBJ2-2; D is undetermined. The length of the CDR3 is 13 residues. Germline V CDR1 and CDR2: MRHNA, SNTAGT. V was clipped by 2 bases and J by 0 bases, with 1 base between them. CDR3 bases: TGTGCCAGCAGTGACCCGAACACCGGGGAGCTGTTTTTT. This translates into CASSDPNTGELFF.

In its sample, this clonotype was seen many times. The CDR3 region is CATRGLNTEAFF. CDR3 nucleotide sequence: TGTGCCACCCGGGGTCTGAACACTGAAGCTTTCTTT. J is TRBJ1-1 and V is TRBV24-1; D ambiguous. CDR1 is KGHDR, CDR2 SFDVKD, per germline. V was trimmed by 9 bases and J by 0 bases, leaving 7 bases between them. The CDR3 is made up of 12 amino acids.

This clonotype came up many times. V gene TRBV9 combines with J gene TRBJ2-3; 8 nucleotides align to TRBD1. The CDR3 totals 15 residues. Germline V gene lookup returns CDR1 SGDLS and CDR2 YYNGEE. With 4 bases clipped from V and 0 bases from J, the junction kept 4 bases outside the gene matches. The CDR3 here is CASSSGQASTDTQYF. CDR3 sequence (DNA): TGTGCCAGCAGCTCGGGACAGGCTAGCACAGATACGCAGTATTTT.

This clonotype came up many times. This chain joins TRBV10-3 and TRBJ1-2; TRBD1 is a possible D gene (5 bases). The ends were cut back, 3 bases at V and 6 bases at J, with 8 bases in the middle. There are 12 residues in the CDR3. The germline gives CDR1 ENHRY, CDR2 SYGVKD. In nucleotides, the CDR3 is TGTGCCATCAGTGACCGCAGGGATGGCTACACCTTC. The encoded protein is CAISDRRDGYTF.

This clonotype was counted many times. V is TRBV18 and J is TRBJ1-4, with unresolved D. The V end lost 0 bases, the J end lost 8 bases, and 7 bases lay between the germline ends. CDR3 length: 13 residues. Germline assignment: CDR1 KGHSH and CDR2 LQKENI. For the CDR3, the DNA is TGTGCCAGCTCACCACCTGCCTCGGAAAAACTGTTTTTT. Translated, it gives CASSPPASEKLFF.

This clonotype has a count of ten or more. The CDR3 sequence: CASSLQLTEAFF. For the CDR3, the DNA is TGTGCCAGCAGTTTGCAGCTCACTGAAGCTTTCTTT. The chain combines TRBV28 with TRBJ1-1; no reliable D call. The germline V gene encodes CDR1 MDHEN and CDR2 SYDVKM. The CDR3 is 12 residues long. Trimming removed 3 bases from V and 4 bases from J, with 6 bases in between.

With respect to this clonotype: One end of the junction is discordant with germline, which a read error may explain. The V gene is TRBV6-1, the J gene TRBJ2-7, with 13 bases fitting TRBD2. This CDR3 contains 15 residues. Germline-derived CDR1 and CDR2 are MNHNS and SASEGT. The CDR3 protein is CAGSHRTSGRYEQYF. The CDR3 DNA sequence: TGTGCCGGCAGCCACCGGACTAGCGGGAGATACGAGCAGTACTTC.

This clonotype was recorded many times. The V call is TRBV7-2, the J call TRBJ2-1; D unresolved. Germline V gene data show CDR1 as SGHTA and CDR2 as FQGNSA. V gave up 1 base and J gave up 4 bases, with 11 bases separating them. This CDR3 is 15 amino acids long. DNA for the CDR3: TGTGCCAGCAGCTTAGTCGCGACTCATTACAATGAGCAGTTCTTC. Translated: CASSLVATHYNEQFF.

The chain uses TRBV24-1 and TRBJ1-5; D is possibly TRBD1 (6 bases). The germline V and J ends were trimmed by 9 bases and 2 bases, with 19 bases remaining between them. The CDR3 has 16 residues. Germline CDR1 reads KGHDR; CDR2 reads SFDVKD. CDR3 protein: CATGRPKQGGNQPQHF. Written as DNA, the CDR3 is TGTGCCACCGGACGACCCAAACAGGGAGGCAATCAGCCCCAGCATTTT.